This TCR beta chain was captured in a study of shared clonotypes between healthy human individuals. Libraries were prepared by immunoSEQ multiplex PCR; TCRdb keeps only in-frame clonotypes and omits some of them. The data show millions of clones, with approximately 95% seen just once and approximately 0.4% held by the top ten. The V gene's germline CDR1 is MNHNS and CDR2 SASEGT. The CDR3 contains 13 residues. Trimming stripped 0 bases from V and 10 bases from J, with 10 bases between. The chain joins TRBV6-1 to TRBJ2-4; D is undetermined. The TCR originated in a man aged 18 to 29 in good health. Some clones in this sample may be carry-over from other donors' samples. Sequencing used naive CD4+ T cells from PBMCs. The subset here: CD45RA+ positively selected. For the CDR3, the DNA is TGTGCCAGCAGTGAAGCGTTCGATCGAATTCAGTACTTC. Translation gives CASSEAFDRIQYF.